The sequence of this T cell receptor (beta chain) was determined in a study of blood T cell repertoires in COVID-19. Study overall: Samples of COVID-19 (acute and convalescent) were obtained from the United States, Italy and Spain. Sample material is recorded as cDNA or gDNA derived from T cells, B-cell-depleted T cells, or PBMCs.

Profiling relied on immunoSEQ multiplex PCR, and the TCRdb table lists in-frame clones only, not all of them. The profile covers some 300,000 clones, with around 86% appearing a single time and less than 2% taken by the ten largest. CDR1 and CDR2 (germline): KGHSH, LQKENI. The CDR3 is 17 residues long. V was cut by 2 bases and J by 1 base, with 15 bases left in between. Living in roughly 23 US areas, the participants were between roughly 18 and 90 years of age. The V call is TRBV18, the J call TRBJ1-5; D may be TRBD1 (6 bases). The sequenced sample consisted of PBMCs or T cells enriched from blood (not recorded which). The origin of this receptor is a middle-aged woman who had recovered from COVID-19. The CDR3, as DNA: TGTGCCAGCTCACCAGGGGGCAGGGGTATGAGCAATCAGCCCCAGCATTTT. It codes for CASSPGGRGMSNQPQHF.